This record looks at one T cell receptor (beta chain) sequence and its context. No antigen is known for it. TCRdb fed the RACE reads into MiXCR, producing one record per CDR3 protein. The table has around 380,000 distinct CDR3 sequences, around 5.5% seen once. As for time point: pre-sensitization, week 0. Treatment in this sample: therapeutic diphenylcyclopropenone sensitization with weekly scalp DPC. The sample is drawn from a study of human T cells and chemical hapten exposure. Study-level information: Sensitizing treatment utilized 2% DPC over a roughly 2 cm by roughly 2 cm portion of upper inner arm skin. The patient population, which was mostly female, had alopecia areata, totalis or universalis.

Study observations and caveats: The count of PT1 expanded TCRs correlated positively with patch test score. Significantly more large CDR3 similarity clusters arose among expanded TCRs than among controls.

Trimming cost V 4 bases and J 4 bases; bases outside gene matches: 12. Germline V lookup: CDR1 SGDLS, CDR2 YYNGEE. This CDR3 has 19 amino acids. V usage is TRBV9 and J usage is TRBJ2-2; 14 positions match TRBD2. The sample here was whole blood, taken in connection with sensitization to the hapten diphenylcyclopropenone (DPC). This clonotype was obtained from a woman under 30 with alopecia areata. Some clones in this sample may be carry-over from other donors' samples. CDR3 loop: CASSYKAGLAGAITGELFF. CDR3 sequence (DNA): TGTGCCAGCAGCTATAAGGCGGGACTAGCGGGGGCGATCACCGGGGAGCTGTTTTTT.